One and the same sample provided the 18 T cell receptor beta chains below, sequenced in a study of blood T cell repertoires in COVID-19. TCRdb's copy holds only in-frame clones and misses some; the assay was immunoSEQ multiplex PCR. The sample lists nearly 90,000 clones; about two thirds were seen once. Sequences were obtained from peripheral blood. These receptor sequences come from a woman aged 80 or older with acute or convalescent COVID-19.

This sequence joins TRBV28 and TRBJ1-3; 8 nucleotides match TRBD1. Germline V lookup: CDR1 MDHEN, CDR2 SYDVKM. CDR3 length equals 16 residues. With 4 bases clipped from V and 3 bases from J, the junction kept 8 bases outside the gene matches. CDR3 residues: CASSWADRGGGNTIYF. Here the CDR3 DNA reads TGTGCCAGCAGTTGGGCTGACAGGGGAGGTGGAAACACCATATATTTT.

Notes on this clone: An end of the junction does not agree with germline; a read error may underlie this. J is TRBJ2-2 and V is TRBV27; TRBD2 might be the D (5 bases). The germline CDR1 and CDR2 sequences are MNHEY and SMNVEV (reference sequence). This CDR3 is built from 14 residues. CDR3 bases: TGTGCCAGCAGTTCCCCCGGATCCGGCCGGGGAGCTGTTTTT. Translated: CASSSPGSGRGAVF.

This clone has just a few counts. This chain connects TRBV11-2 to TRBJ1-1; maybe TRBD1 (6 bases). Germline V CDR1 and CDR2: SGHAT, FQNNGV. V lost 2 bases to trimming and J lost 1 base, with 23 bases between them. The CDR3 sequence is 19 residues long. CDR3 DNA sequence: TGTGCCAGCAGCTTATTGCCCCCGACAGGCCCCACTCAGAACACTGAAGCTTTCTTT. Translated: CASSLLPPTGPTQNTEAFF. Using reference TRBV11-2 and TRBJ1-1 for the parts outside the CDR3, the full variable domain is EAGVAQSPRYKIIEKRQSVAFWCNPISGHATLYWYQQILGQGPKLLIQFQNNGVVDDSQLPKDRFSAERLKGVDSTLKIQPAKLEDSAVYLCASSLLPPTGPTQNTEAFFGQGTRLTVV.

This chain joins TRBV28 and TRBJ1-2; D not resolved. CDR1 and CDR2 from the germline V gene are MDHEN and SYDVKM. The CDR3 is made up of 13 amino acids. The V end was cut by 4 bases, the J end by 3 bases, with 9 bases between. The CDR3 spells CASSSVGHYGYTF. In DNA, the CDR3 is TGTGCCAGCAGTTCAGTTGGGCACTATGGCTACACCTTC.

The chain joins TRBV5-6 to TRBJ2-7; a weak D match, TRBD2 (5 bases). The germline CDR1 and CDR2 sequences are SGHDT and YYEEEE. The CDR3 sequence is 15 residues long. V gave up 4 bases and J gave up 4 bases, with 18 bases separating them. The CDR3 loop is CASSPGLRVTYEQYF. CDR3 coding DNA: TGTGCCAGCAGCCCCGGACTTCGAGTTACGTACGAGCAGTACTTC. Together with reference TRBV5-6 and TRBJ2-7, the CDR3 gives the full variable domain: DAGVTQSPTHLIKTRGQQVTLRCSPKSGHDTVSWYQQALGQGPQFIFQYYEEEERQRGNFPDRFSGHQFPNYSSELNVNALLLGDSALYLCASSPGLRVTYEQYFGPGTRLTVT.

V gene TRBV5-1 combines with J gene TRBJ1-2; a weak D match, TRBD1 (6 bases). Between the trimmed V and J ends, which lost 0 bases and 3 bases, there was a span of 12 bases. Per germline, CDR1 SGHRS and CDR2 YFSETQ. CDR3 size: 15 residues. CDR3 protein: CASSLGSGADYGYTF. CDR3 coding DNA: TGCGCCAGCAGCTTGGGTTCAGGGGCCGACTATGGCTACACCTTC.

The chain uses TRBV5-4 and TRBJ2-3; tentatively, D is TRBD2 (7 bases). The CDR3 consists of 16 residues. The ends were cut back, 4 bases at V and 0 bases at J, with 15 bases in the middle. Per germline, CDR1 SGHNT and CDR2 YYREEE (reference sequence). CDR3 amino acids: CASSGRAGASTDTQYF. The CDR3 DNA is TGTGCCAGCAGCGGGCGGGCGGGGGCAAGCACAGATACGCAGTATTTT.

V is TRBV6-1 and J is TRBJ1-1; no reliable D call. CDR1 is MNHNS and CDR2 is SASEGT in the germline V gene. V was cut by 5 bases and J by 3 bases, with 7 bases left in between. The CDR3 consists of 12 residues. DNA for the CDR3: TGTGCCAGCAGTCGTCCGGACACTGAAGCTTTCTTT. This encodes CASSRPDTEAFF.

Regarding this clone: The junction shows a germline mismatch at one end, possibly a read error. V usage is TRBV18 and J usage is TRBJ1-1, with 7 bases matching TRBD1. The CDR3 runs to 12 residues. Looked up from germline, CDR1 is KGHSH and CDR2 is LQKENI. CDR3 in amino acids: CASSLWDSKMDF. CDR3 DNA: TGTGCCAGCTCCCTTTGGGACAGTAAAATGGATTTT.

This clone has just one count. The genes are TRBV7-3 and TRBJ2-1; 8 nucleotides align to TRBD2. J lost 10 bases, V lost 3 bases, and 20 bases had no gene match. The CDR3 runs 18 residues. Germline V gives CDR1 SGHTA, CDR2 FQGTGA. CDR3 bases: TGTGCCAGCAGCTTGGAAGCGGGGGCCCCTCTTACAATGACGGAGCAGTTCTTC. Translation gives CASSLEAGAPLTMTEQFF.

This rearrangement joins TRBV5-4 to TRBJ1-2, with D maybe TRBD1 (5 bases). This CDR3 has 14 residues. Trimming stripped 1 base from V and 4 bases from J, with 11 bases between. Germline CDR1 reads SGHNT; CDR2 reads YYREEE (reference sequence). CDR3 bases: TGTGCCAGCAGCTTGCGACAGAGTGGCTATGGCTACACCTTC. Translating gives CASSLRQSGYGYTF. The full variable domain, with the rest looked up from reference TRBV5-4 and TRBJ1-2, is ETGVTQSPTHLIKTRGQQVTLRCSSQSGHNTVSWYQQALGQGPQFIFQYYREEENGRGNFPPRFSGLQFPNYSSELNVNALELDDSALYLCASSLRQSGYGYTFGSGTRLTVV.

The rearrangement joins TRBV5-1 to TRBJ1-1; 10 positions agree with TRBD1. The V segment lost 4 bases and the J segment 4 bases; nucleotides outside the gene matches: 4. CDR1 is SGHRS, CDR2 YFSETQ, per germline. The CDR3 length is 14 residues. The CDR3 here is CASSTGQGTTEAFF. CDR3 sequence (DNA): TGCGCCAGCAGCACGGGACAGGGGACCACTGAAGCTTTCTTT. Using reference TRBV5-1 and TRBJ1-1 for the parts outside the CDR3, the full variable domain is KAGVTQTPRYLIKTRGQQVTLSCSPISGHRSVSWYQQTPGQGLQFLFEYFSETQRNKGNFPGRFSGRQFSNSRSEMNVSTLELGDSALYLCASSTGQGTTEAFFGQGTRLTVV.

V and J are TRBV7-3 and TRBJ2-1; TRBD2 agrees at 8 bases. The J segment lost 10 bases and the V segment lost 5 bases, leaving 10 bases of the junction unmatched. CDR3 length: 14 residues. Germline loops: CDR1 SGHTA, CDR2 FQGTGA. CDR3 residues: CASSVRGAGGEQFF. The CDR3 nucleotides are TGTGCCAGCAGCGTGCGAGGGGCGGGAGGCGAGCAGTTCTTC. Complete variable domain (other parts from reference TRBV7-3 and TRBJ2-1): GAGVSQTPSNKVTEKGKYVELRCDPISGHTALYWYRQSLGQGPEFLIYFQGTGAADDSGLPNDRFFAVRPEGSVSTLKIQRTERGDSAVYLCASSVRGAGGEQFFGPGTRLTVL.

The chain combines TRBV7-2 with TRBJ2-3; 12 bases agree with TRBD2. The CDR3 runs to 16 residues. V gave up 4 bases and J gave up 5 bases; unmatched junction bases: 7. Germline loops: CDR1 SGHTA, CDR2 FQGNSA. CDR3 in amino acids: CASSYRTSGVVDTQYF. The DNA of the CDR3 is TGTGCCAGCAGCTACCGGACTAGCGGGGTTGTAGATACGCAGTATTTT. Full variable domain (missing parts from reference TRBV7-2 and TRBJ2-3): GAGVSQSPSNKVTEKGKDVELRCDPISGHTALYWYRQSLGQGLEFLIYFQGNSAPDKSGLPSDRFSAERTGGSVSTLTIQRTQQEDSAVYLCASSYRTSGVVDTQYFGPGTRLTVL.

This clone was picked up one time. The chain couples TRBV2 to TRBJ1-2, with a weak D call TRBD1 (5 bases). Germline CDR1 and CDR2: SNHLY and FYNNEI. Trimming took 3 bases from V and 4 from J, leaving 9 bases between them. The CDR3 is made up of 13 amino acids. In DNA form, the CDR3 reads TGTGCCAGCAGTGAGCAGGGTTCCTATGGCTACACCTTC. This codes for CASSEQGSYGYTF. Variable domain in full (rest from reference TRBV2 and TRBJ1-2): EPEVTQTPSHQVTQMGQEVILRCVPISNHLYFYWYRQILGQKVEFLVSFYNNEISEKSEIFDDQFSVERPDGSNFTLKIRSTKLEDSAMYFCASSEQGSYGYTFGSGTRLTVV.

This clone was seen only a few times. The genes are TRBV28 and TRBJ1-6; D gene uncertain. This CDR3 is built from 12 residues. The germline V gene has CDR1 MDHEN and CDR2 SYDVKM. The V end was cut by 6 bases, the J end by 3 bases, with 3 bases between. Here the CDR3 reads CASRSYNSPLHF. In nucleotides, the CDR3 is TGTGCCAGCAGGAGCTATAATTCACCCCTCCACTTT.

The CDR3 loop is CASSQTGMGTEAFF. In nucleotides, the CDR3 is TGTGCCAGCAGCCAGACAGGGATGGGCACTGAAGCTTTCTTT. The V call is TRBV16, the J call TRBJ1-1; the match to TRBD1 covers 7 bases. Germline loops: CDR1 KGHSY, CDR2 FQNENV. V lost 3 bases, J lost 4 bases, and 5 bases stayed unmatched. CDR3 length: 14 amino acids.

In this sample, this clone turned up a few times. The V and J genes are TRBV6-2 or TRBV6-3 and TRBJ2-2; TRBD2 might be the D (5 bases). The CDR3 runs to 14 residues. V was trimmed by 1 base and J by 5 bases, leaving 8 bases between them. From germline, CDR1 is MNHEY and CDR2 SVGEGT. The CDR3 loop reads CASSYFGETGELFF. As DNA, the CDR3 is TGTGCCAGCAGTTACTTCGGGGAGACCGGGGAGCTGTTTTTT.